These 29 T cell receptor beta chains were all obtained from the same sample, sequenced in a study of radiation and T cells in renal cell carcinoma (dated by TCRdb to 2019 to 2021). What the time point label conveys for this sample: blood 2 weeks post-SBRT. Sample treatment or condition, as interpreted from the label and publication: 15 Gy SBRT to primary tumor, nephrectomy 4 weeks later. Library generation was performed with the immunoSEQ multiplex PCR assay. TCRdb took over this immuneACCESS table, retaining in-frame rearrangements with V and J assigned. Such tables are incomplete; in checked studies, under half of the missing clones stem from an unresolved V gene, and the remainder is unexplained. Here the sample has roughly 130,000 clones; more than 70% occur a single time. The top ten clones comprise 4.5% to 7.5% of the sample. The sample here was blood, taken from a patient whose treatment included radiotherapy and nephrectomy. Every receptor here comes from a woman aged 70 to 79 with renal cell carcinoma.

This clone was detected ten times or more. The chain joins TRBV6-5 to TRBJ2-7; no clear D gene. Germline V gene data show CDR1 as MNHEY and CDR2 as SVGAGI. Trimming pared 6 bases from V and 2 bases from J, leaving 8 bases between. The CDR3 has 12 amino acids. DNA for the CDR3: TGTGCCAGCAGGGGCGCCCCCTACGAGCAGTACTTC. This gives the protein CASRGAPYEQYF.

The V call is TRBV5-1, the J call TRBJ1-1, with no clear D. CDR1 is SGHRS, CDR2 YFSETQ, per germline. Trimming stripped 2 bases from V and 2 bases from J, with 16 bases between. This CDR3 is built from 16 residues. CDR3 loop: CASSFYPGLGNTEAFF. The CDR3 bases are TGCGCCAGCAGCTTCTACCCCGGACTGGGAAACACTGAAGCTTTCTTT.

V and J are TRBV19 and TRBJ1-1, with D tentatively TRBD1 (6 bases). CDR1 and CDR2 (germline): LNHDA, SQIVND (reference sequence). V dropped 6 bases and J dropped 0 bases, with 8 bases sitting between them. This CDR3 spans 13 amino acids. DNA for the CDR3: TGTGCCAGTAGAGGGGGAATGAACACTGAAGCTTTCTTT. It translates to CASRGGMNTEAFF.

This sequence joins TRBV9 and TRBJ2-1, with D perhaps TRBD1 (6 bases). There are 15 residues in the CDR3. With 1 base removed from V and 5 bases from J, the gap between germline ends came to 13 bases. Germline assignment: CDR1 SGDLS and CDR2 YYNGEE. The CDR3 here is CASSVKQGSDNEQFF. CDR3 DNA: TGTGCCAGCAGCGTAAAACAGGGTAGCGACAATGAGCAGTTCTTC.

The genes are TRBV7-9 and TRBJ2-7, with TRBD2 identical over 8 bases. Germline CDR1 and CDR2: SEHNR and FQNEAQ (reference sequence). V gave up 5 bases and J gave up 2 bases; unmatched junction bases: 8. This CDR3 comprises 15 residues. The CDR3 nucleotides are TGTGCCAGCAGCCAACAGCGGGGGATGACCTACGAGCAGTACTTC. Translating it yields CASSQQRGMTYEQYF.

In nucleotides, the CDR3 is TGTGCCAGCAGTCCGGGACCTCTGAGGAATTCACCCCTCCACTTT. Protein sequence: CASSPGPLRNSPLHF. The chain couples TRBV6-5 to TRBJ1-6; TRBD1 is a possible D gene (5 bases). Germline CDR1 MNHEY, CDR2 SVGAGI. The CDR3 is 15 residues long. Trimming took 5 bases from V and 7 from J, leaving 15 bases between them.

The V gene is TRBV2, the J gene TRBJ1-1, with TRBD1 identical over 10 bases. CDR3 length: 18 amino acids. Germline CDR1 reads SNHLY; CDR2 reads FYNNEI. J gave up 5 bases and V 5 bases, and 17 bases lay outside the gene matches. CDR3 protein: CASSSSDRGQFRGTEAFF. The CDR3 DNA reads as TGTGCCAGCAGTTCTTCCGACAGGGGGCAGTTTCGGGGTACTGAAGCTTTCTTT.

This CDR3 is CASSYGTHVGGGYTF. The DNA of the CDR3 is TGTGCCAGCAGTTACGGGACACATGTTGGAGGTGGCTACACCTTC. The gene calls are TRBV6-6 and TRBJ1-2; perhaps TRBD1 as D (6 bases). This CDR3 has 15 amino acids. V was shortened by 2 bases and J by 7 bases, with 17 bases between the two germline ends. CDR1 and CDR2 (germline): MNHNY, SVGAGI (reference sequence).

This chain uses TRBV4-3 with TRBJ1-2; 7 nucleotides line up with TRBD1. This CDR3 is built from 17 residues. Germline V gene data show CDR1 as LGHNA and CDR2 as YSLEER. The junction had 17 bases not matched to a gene; V was cut back by 3 bases and J by 7 bases. The chain's CDR3 is CASSQVTTRQGGVGYTF. Here the CDR3 DNA reads TGCGCCAGCAGCCAGGTGACCACGAGGCAGGGGGGTGTTGGCTACACCTTC.

This chain uses TRBV5-4 with TRBJ1-6, with TRBD1 identical over 8 bases. Per germline, CDR1 SGHNT and CDR2 YYREEE (reference sequence). The CDR3 loop spans 16 amino acids. The ends lost 0 bases at V and 8 bases at J; junction bases unmatched: 7. This CDR3 is CASSLERTGKDSPLHF. The CDR3 bases are TGTGCCAGCAGCTTGGAAAGGACAGGGAAGGATTCACCCCTCCACTTT.

The chain has TRBV5-1 and TRBJ1-2; 7 bases match TRBD1. CDR3 length: 15 amino acids. Germline trimming cut 4 bases from V and 5 bases from J; bases unmatched to any gene: 11. Germline V lookup: CDR1 SGHRS, CDR2 YFSETQ. CDR3 coding DNA: TGCGCCAGCAGCACCAGACCGGGACAGACTTATGGCTACACCTTC. Encoded protein: CASSTRPGQTYGYTF.

This clone was recorded once. This sequence joins TRBV7-3 and TRBJ1-2; D not resolved. Germline CDR1 SGHTA, CDR2 FQGTGA. This CDR3 spans 13 amino acids. V was shortened by 2 bases and J by 6 bases, with 10 bases between the two germline ends. The CDR3 DNA is TGTGCCAGCAGCTTAGCCCCATCTGATGGCTACACCTTC. Protein sequence: CASSLAPSDGYTF.

V gene TRBV6-5 combines with J gene TRBJ2-2; D tentatively reads TRBD1 or TRBD2 (5 bases each). CDR3 length: 15 amino acids. V shed 4 bases and J shed 4 bases, with 13 bases lying between them. Germline V gene sequence: CDR1 MNHEY, CDR2 SVGAGI. As DNA, the CDR3 is TGTGCCAGCAGTTGGAAGGGACGTCCCACCGGGGAGCTGTTTTTT. Amino acids: CASSWKGRPTGELFF.

V is TRBV7-2 and J is TRBJ2-7, with TRBD2 matching over 7 bases. Germline-derived CDR1 and CDR2 are SGHTA and FQGNSA. Unmatched junction bases numbered 11, after V lost 6 bases and J lost 6 bases. This CDR3 comprises 14 residues. The CDR3 loop reads CASSKGDYGSEQYF. CDR3 DNA: TGTGCCAGCAGTAAAGGGGACTATGGCTCCGAGCAGTACTTC. Looking up the rest from reference TRBV7-2 and TRBJ2-7 gives the full variable domain: GAGVSQSPSNKVTEKGKDVELRCDPISGHTALYWYRQSLGQGLEFLIYFQGNSAPDKSGLPSDRFSAERTGGSVSTLTIQRTQQEDSAVYLCASSKGDYGSEQYFGPGTRLTVT.

This clone has only a few counts. This sample includes further DNA sequences coding for the same CDR3. The J gene is TRBJ2-7, the V gene TRBV6-1, with a weak D call TRBD1 (6 bases). Trimming pared 6 bases from V and 3 bases from J, leaving 12 bases between. From germline, CDR1 is MNHNS and CDR2 SASEGT. The CDR3 loop spans 13 amino acids. CDR3 protein: CASRTTGYYEQYF. The CDR3 bases are TGTGCCAGCAGAACCACAGGGTACTACGAGCAGTACTTC.

The gene calls are TRBV27 and TRBJ2-1; 9 bases map to TRBD2. V dropped 5 bases and J dropped 3; count of bases not matched to a gene: 5. The germline V gene encodes CDR1 MNHEY and CDR2 SMNVEV (reference sequence). CDR3 length equals 15 residues. CDR3 nucleotide sequence: TGTGCCAGCAGTGCGGGAGGGGGGGTCTACAATGAGCAGTTCTTC. Its translation: CASSAGGGVYNEQFF.

This sequence joins TRBV5-4 and TRBJ2-1; 8 positions match TRBD2. This CDR3 is built from 16 residues. Germline loops: CDR1 SGHNT, CDR2 YYREEE (reference sequence). Unmatched junction bases numbered 7, after V lost 0 bases and J lost 5 bases. CDR3: CASSLDGAGVNNEQFF. The CDR3 nucleotides read TGTGCCAGCAGCTTGGACGGAGCGGGGGTGAACAATGAGCAGTTCTTC.

CDR3 residues: CASSPGRGLIGSNQPQHF. As DNA, the CDR3 is TGTGCCAGCTCACCCGGCAGGGGGCTAATCGGGAGCAATCAGCCCCAGCATTTT. The chain links TRBV18 to TRBJ1-5, with TRBD1 matching 8 bases. This CDR3 contains 18 residues. Germline V gene sequence: CDR1 KGHSH, CDR2 LQKENI. Losses at the gene ends were 3 bases for V and 1 base for J; bases not matched to a gene: 11.

The J gene is TRBJ2-3, the V gene TRBV10-2, with TRBD2 matching over 9 bases. Germline lookup yields CDR1 WSHSY and CDR2 SAAADI. V gave up 6 bases and J gave up 0 bases; unmatched junction bases: 7. The CDR3 length is 16 residues. Here the CDR3 DNA reads TGCGCCAGCAGCCCGACGACTAGCGGAAGCACAGATACGCAGTATTTT. Its protein product is CASSPTTSGSTDTQYF.

The chain carries TRBV28 and TRBJ1-3; D is ambiguous. The germline gives CDR1 MDHEN, CDR2 SYDVKM. Trimming cost V 5 bases and J 0 bases, with 11 bases left between them. The CDR3 consists of 15 residues. The CDR3 here is CASSLARPSGNTIYF. CDR3 nucleotides: TGTGCCAGCAGTCTGGCTAGACCCTCTGGAAACACCATATATTTT.

This clone was seen only a few times. The chain links TRBV5-1 to TRBJ1-1; the D is unclear. CDR3 length: 14 amino acids. CDR1 and CDR2 (germline): SGHRS, YFSETQ. V lost 1 base and J 1 base, leaving 8 bases between the germline ends. CDR3 region: CASSLPGRNTEAFF. CDR3 coding DNA: TGCGCCAGCAGCTTGCCTGGGAGGAACACTGAAGCTTTCTTT.

V gene TRBV28 combines with J gene TRBJ2-7; D might be TRBD1 or TRBD2, each matching 6 bases. The germline gives CDR1 MDHEN, CDR2 SYDVKM. V gave up 5 bases and J gave up 0 bases, with 14 bases separating them. This CDR3 spans 15 amino acids. CDR3 coding DNA: TGTGCCAGCAGTGGAGACAGGAGGGCCTCCTACGAGCAGTACTTC. Residues: CASSGDRRASYEQYF.

The chain is built from TRBV9 and TRBJ2-5; 10 bases fit TRBD1. Per the germline V gene, CDR1 is SGDLS and CDR2 is YYNGEE. The CDR3 is 15 residues long. The trim removed 4 bases at V and 2 bases at J, leaving 5 bases unmatched. The CDR3 spells CASSLGQGWQETQYF. CDR3 sequence (DNA): TGTGCCAGCAGCTTGGGACAGGGGTGGCAAGAGACCCAGTACTTC.

The chain carries TRBV7-9 and TRBJ2-3; the D call may be TRBD1 or TRBD2 (6 bases each). The CDR3 contains 14 residues. Germline V CDR1 and CDR2: SEHNR, FQNEAQ (reference sequence). V gave up 6 bases and J gave up 5 bases, with 15 bases separating them. The CDR3 nucleotides are TGTGCCAGCAGGAAGGGGGGTTCGGGAGATACGCAGTATTTT. This gives the protein CASRKGGSGDTQYF.

V and J are TRBV29-1 and TRBJ1-5, with a tentative D call TRBD1 (6 bases). CDR1 is SQVTM and CDR2 is ANQGSEA in the germline V gene. V lost 4 bases, J lost 6 bases, and 16 bases lay in between. The CDR3 loop spans 14 amino acids. The CDR3 region has the DNA TGCAGCGTTGTATTAGCAGGGGTTGGTCAGCCCCAGCATTTT. It is translated as CSVVLAGVGQPQHF.

The chain employs TRBV5-4 and TRBJ2-5, with 9 bases matching TRBD1. Germline trimming cut 4 bases from V and 3 bases from J; bases unmatched to any gene: 1. The CDR3 extends over 13 amino acids. The V gene's germline CDR1 is SGHNT and CDR2 YYREEE (reference sequence). The CDR3: CASSRDREETQYF. The DNA for the CDR3 is TGTGCCAGCAGCAGGGACAGGGAAGAGACCCAGTACTTC.

In this sample, this clone turned up once. V usage is TRBV7-2 and J usage is TRBJ2-7; 10 bases agree with TRBD1. The CDR3 extends over 14 amino acids. V trimming: 5 bases; J trimming: 7 bases; junction bases outside the gene matches: 8. Looked up from germline, CDR1 is SGHTA and CDR2 is FQGNSA. The CDR3 reads CASSGGGQGREQYF. The CDR3 coding sequence is TGTGCCAGCAGCGGAGGGGGACAGGGGAGGGAGCAGTACTTC.

The chain couples TRBV7-3 to TRBJ2-1; no firm D call. Between the trimmed V and J ends, which lost 1 base and 0 bases, there was a span of 10 bases. CDR3 length: 16 residues. Germline CDR1 SGHTA, CDR2 FQGTGA. CDR3 nucleotides: TGTGCCAGCAGCTTAATGGTACACAGCTCCTACAATGAGCAGTTCTTC. Amino acid sequence: CASSLMVHSSYNEQFF.

The rearrangement links TRBV28 to TRBJ1-2, with no clear D. Germline CDR1 MDHEN, CDR2 SYDVKM. The germline V and J ends were trimmed by 5 bases and 1 base, with 20 bases remaining between them. This CDR3 contains 17 residues. CDR3 nucleotides: TGTGCCAGCAGTCCTCCGGGCCCCGGTTGGGATAACTATGGCTACACCTTC. This encodes CASSPPGPGWDNYGYTF.